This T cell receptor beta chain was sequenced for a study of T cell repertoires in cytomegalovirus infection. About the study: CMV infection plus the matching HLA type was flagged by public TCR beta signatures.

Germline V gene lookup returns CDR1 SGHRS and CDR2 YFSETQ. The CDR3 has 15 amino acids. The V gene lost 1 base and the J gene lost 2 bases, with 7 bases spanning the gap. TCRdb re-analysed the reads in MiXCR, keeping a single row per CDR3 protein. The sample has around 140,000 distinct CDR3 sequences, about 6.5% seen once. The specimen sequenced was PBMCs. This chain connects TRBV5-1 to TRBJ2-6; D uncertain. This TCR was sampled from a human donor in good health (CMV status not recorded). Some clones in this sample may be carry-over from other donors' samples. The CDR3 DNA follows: TGCGCCAGCAGCTTGACCGGTACTGGGGCCAACGTCCTGACTTTC. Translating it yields CASSLTGTGANVLTF.